This T cell receptor beta chain was documented in a study of early T cells in non-severe SARS-CoV-2 infection. About the study: It was bulk RNA from unsorted whole blood that was sequenced, and the chains were unpaired. Study-wide points: Private and CD4 specificities were missed by VDJdb matching, skewed to anti-spike CD8.

Individual cDNA molecules received unique molecular identifiers during library preparation. TCRdb re-derived calls from the 5' RACE reads in MiXCR, one entry per CDR3 protein. The table has approximately 49,000 distinct CDR3 sequences, 10% to 15% seen once. The CDR3 is 12 residues long. V was clipped by 3 bases and J by 3 bases, with 4 bases between them. Germline V gene data show CDR1 as SEHNR and CDR2 as FQNEAQ (reference sequence). By proportion, this clonotype is medium-sized. Its antigen is not known. The sequence was collected from an adult who was a healthcare worker with PCR-confirmed SARS-CoV-2 infection or an uninfected control (not recorded which). The chain employs TRBV7-9 and TRBJ2-3; D unclear. Sequencing was carried out using whole blood. As DNA, the CDR3 is TGTGCCAGCAGCTTTTTGACAGATACGCAGTATTTT. Translating it yields CASSFLTDTQYF.